This paragraph covers one TCR beta chain sequence. This sample was taken from a study of blood T cell repertoires in COVID-19. In germline, CDR1 is LGHDT, CDR2 YNNKEL (reference sequence). The CDR3 extends over 21 amino acids. With V trimmed by 1 base and J by 4 bases, 18 bases remained unmatched. Libraries were prepared by immunoSEQ multiplex PCR; TCRdb keeps only in-frame clonotypes and omits some of them. Here the sample spans 350,000 to 400,000 clones, roughly nine tenths being singletons. The specimen was PBMCs or T cells enriched from blood (not recorded which). The gene calls are TRBV3-1 (or the pseudogene TRBV3-2) and TRBJ2-5, with 13 bases aligning to TRBD2. The TCR comes from a woman aged 40 to 55 who had been exposed to COVID-19. This chain's CDR3 is CASSQGSFGLAGASEGETQYF. The DNA for the CDR3 is TGTGCCAGCAGCCAAGGCTCGTTCGGACTAGCGGGGGCCTCAGAAGGAGAGACCCAGTACTTC.